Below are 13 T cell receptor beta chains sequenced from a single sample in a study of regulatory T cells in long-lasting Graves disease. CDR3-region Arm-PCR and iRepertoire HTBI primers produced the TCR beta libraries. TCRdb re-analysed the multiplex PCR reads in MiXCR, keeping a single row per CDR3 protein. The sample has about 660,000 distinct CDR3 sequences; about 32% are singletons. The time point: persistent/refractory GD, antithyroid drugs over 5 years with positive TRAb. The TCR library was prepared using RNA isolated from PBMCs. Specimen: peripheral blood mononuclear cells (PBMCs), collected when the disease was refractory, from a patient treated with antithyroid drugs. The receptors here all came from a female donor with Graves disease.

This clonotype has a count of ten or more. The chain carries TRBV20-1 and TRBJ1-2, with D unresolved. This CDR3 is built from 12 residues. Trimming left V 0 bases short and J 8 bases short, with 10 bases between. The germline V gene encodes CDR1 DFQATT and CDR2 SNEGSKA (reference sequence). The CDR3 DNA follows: TGCAGTGCTAGAGATCCGGGAAGGGGCTACACCTTC. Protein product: CSARDPGRGYTF.

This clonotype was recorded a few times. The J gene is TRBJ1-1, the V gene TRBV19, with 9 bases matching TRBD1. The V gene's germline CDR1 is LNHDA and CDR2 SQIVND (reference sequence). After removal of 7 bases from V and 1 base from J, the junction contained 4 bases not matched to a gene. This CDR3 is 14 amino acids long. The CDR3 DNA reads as TGTGCCAGTACCACGGGACAGGGGAACACTGAAGCTTTCTTT. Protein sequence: CASTTGQGNTEAFF.

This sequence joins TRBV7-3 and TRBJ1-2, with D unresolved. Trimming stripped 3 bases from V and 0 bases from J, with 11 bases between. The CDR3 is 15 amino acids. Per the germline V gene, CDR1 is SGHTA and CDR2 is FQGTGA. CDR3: CASSFRQTSNYGYTF. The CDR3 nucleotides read TGTGCCAGCAGCTTTCGGCAAACCTCTAACTATGGCTACACCTTC.

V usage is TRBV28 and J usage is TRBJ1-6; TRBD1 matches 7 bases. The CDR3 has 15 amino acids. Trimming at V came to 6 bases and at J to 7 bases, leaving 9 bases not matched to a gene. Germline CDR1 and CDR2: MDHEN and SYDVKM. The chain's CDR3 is CASRSRQGRNSPLHF. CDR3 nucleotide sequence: TGTGCCAGCAGGTCACGACAGGGTAGGAATTCACCCCTCCACTTT.

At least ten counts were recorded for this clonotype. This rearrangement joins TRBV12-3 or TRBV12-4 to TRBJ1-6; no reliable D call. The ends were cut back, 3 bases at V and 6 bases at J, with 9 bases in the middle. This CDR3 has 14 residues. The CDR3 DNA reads TGTGCCAGCAGTTTCGGCAGGAGTAATTCACCCCTCCACTTT. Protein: CASSFGRSNSPLHF.

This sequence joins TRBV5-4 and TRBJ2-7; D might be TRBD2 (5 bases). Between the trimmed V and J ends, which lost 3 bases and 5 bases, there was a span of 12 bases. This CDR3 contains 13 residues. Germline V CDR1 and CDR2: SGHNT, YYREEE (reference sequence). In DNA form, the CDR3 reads TGTGCCAGCAGCTCAGTGCGGGTGGACGAGCAGTACTTC. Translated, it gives CASSSVRVDEQYF.

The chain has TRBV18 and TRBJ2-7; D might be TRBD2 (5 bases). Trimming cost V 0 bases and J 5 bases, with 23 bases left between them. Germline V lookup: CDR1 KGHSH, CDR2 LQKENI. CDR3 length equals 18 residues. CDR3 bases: TGTGCCAGCTCACCACCACCCCGGGGATGGCGGGTGGATGACGAGCAGTACTTC. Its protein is CASSPPPRGWRVDDEQYF.

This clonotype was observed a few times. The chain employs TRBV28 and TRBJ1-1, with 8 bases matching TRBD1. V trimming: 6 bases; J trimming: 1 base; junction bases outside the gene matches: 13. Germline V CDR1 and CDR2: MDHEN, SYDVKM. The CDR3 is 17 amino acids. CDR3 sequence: CASSTPTGVGGNTEAFF. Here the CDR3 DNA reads TGTGCCAGCAGCACCCCGACAGGGGTCGGTGGGAACACTGAAGCTTTCTTT.

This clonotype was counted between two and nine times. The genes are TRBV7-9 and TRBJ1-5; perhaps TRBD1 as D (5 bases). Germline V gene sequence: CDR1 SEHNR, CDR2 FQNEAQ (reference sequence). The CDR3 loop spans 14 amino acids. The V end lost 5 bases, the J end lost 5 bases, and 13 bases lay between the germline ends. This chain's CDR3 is CASSRGGGDQPQHF. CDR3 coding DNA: TGTGCCAGCAGCCGTGGCGGGGGGGATCAGCCCCAGCATTTT.

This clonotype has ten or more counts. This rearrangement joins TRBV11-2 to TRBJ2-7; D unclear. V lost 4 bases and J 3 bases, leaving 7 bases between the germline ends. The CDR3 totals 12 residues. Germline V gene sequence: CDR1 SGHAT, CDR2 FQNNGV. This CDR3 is CASSSNFYEQYF. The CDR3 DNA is TGTGCCAGCAGCTCAAACTTCTACGAGCAGTACTTC.

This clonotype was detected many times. Written as DNA, the CDR3 is TGTGCCAGCAGCTCACTCGCGGGACAGGGGGCACGAGGCTACACCTTC. Translating it yields CASSSLAGQGARGYTF. The rearrangement joins TRBV6-1 to TRBJ1-2; TRBD1 matches at 12 bases. There are 16 residues in the CDR3. Per germline, CDR1 MNHNS and CDR2 SASEGT. J was trimmed by 8 bases and V by 6 bases; bases with no gene match: 13.

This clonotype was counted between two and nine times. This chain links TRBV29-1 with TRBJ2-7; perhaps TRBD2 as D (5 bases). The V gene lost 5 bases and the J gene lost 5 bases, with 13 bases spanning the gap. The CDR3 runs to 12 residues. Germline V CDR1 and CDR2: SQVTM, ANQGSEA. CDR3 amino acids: CSVSPDYDEQYF. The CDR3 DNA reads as TGCAGCGTTTCCCCAGACTATGACGAGCAGTACTTC.

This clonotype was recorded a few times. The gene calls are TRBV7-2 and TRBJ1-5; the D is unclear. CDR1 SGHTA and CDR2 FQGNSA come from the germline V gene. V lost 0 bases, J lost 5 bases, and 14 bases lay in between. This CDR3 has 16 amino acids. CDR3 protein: CASSLALGSRYQPQHF. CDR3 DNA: TGTGCCAGCAGCTTAGCGCTCGGCAGTAGATATCAGCCCCAGCATTTT.